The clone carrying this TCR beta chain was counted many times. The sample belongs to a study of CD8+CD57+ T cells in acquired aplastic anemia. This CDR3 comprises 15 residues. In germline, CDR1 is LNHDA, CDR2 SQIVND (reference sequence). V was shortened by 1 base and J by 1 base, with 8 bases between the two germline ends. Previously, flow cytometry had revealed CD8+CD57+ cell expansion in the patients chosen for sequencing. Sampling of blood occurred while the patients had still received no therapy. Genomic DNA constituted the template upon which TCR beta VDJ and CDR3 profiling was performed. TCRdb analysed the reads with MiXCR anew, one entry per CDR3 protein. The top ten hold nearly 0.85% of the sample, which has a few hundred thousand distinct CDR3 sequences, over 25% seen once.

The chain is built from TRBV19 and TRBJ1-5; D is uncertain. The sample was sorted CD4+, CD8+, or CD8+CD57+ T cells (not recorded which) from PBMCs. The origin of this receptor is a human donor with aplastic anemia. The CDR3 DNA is TGTGCCAGTAGTATAGGATTGGGGAGCAATCAGCCCCAGCATTTT. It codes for CASSIGLGSNQPQHF.